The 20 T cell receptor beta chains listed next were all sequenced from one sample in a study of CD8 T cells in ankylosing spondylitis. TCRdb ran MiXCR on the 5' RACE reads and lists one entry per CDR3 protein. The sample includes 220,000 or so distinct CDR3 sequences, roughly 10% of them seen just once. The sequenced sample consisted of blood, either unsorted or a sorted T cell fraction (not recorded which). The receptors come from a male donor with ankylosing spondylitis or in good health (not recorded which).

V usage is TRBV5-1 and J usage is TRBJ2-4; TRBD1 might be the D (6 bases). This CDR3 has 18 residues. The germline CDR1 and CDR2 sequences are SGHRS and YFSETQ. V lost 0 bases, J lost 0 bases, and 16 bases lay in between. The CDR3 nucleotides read TGCGCCAGCAGCTTGGAACCCGCCGGGACAACAGCCAAAAACATTCAGTACTTC. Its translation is CASSLEPAGTTAKNIQYF.

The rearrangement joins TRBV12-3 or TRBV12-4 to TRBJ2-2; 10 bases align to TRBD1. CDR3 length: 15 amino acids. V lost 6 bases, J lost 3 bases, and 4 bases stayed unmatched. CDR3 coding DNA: TGTGCCAGCAGGCGACAGGGGGCTGACACCGGGGAGCTGTTTTTT. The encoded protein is CASRRQGADTGELFF.

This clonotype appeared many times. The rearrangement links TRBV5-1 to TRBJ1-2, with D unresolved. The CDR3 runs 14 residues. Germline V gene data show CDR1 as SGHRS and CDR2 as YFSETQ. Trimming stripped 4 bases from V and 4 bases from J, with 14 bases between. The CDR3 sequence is CASSMVPGSYGYTF. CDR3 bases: TGCGCCAGCAGCATGGTCCCCGGGTCCTATGGCTACACCTTC.

The CDR3 bases are TGTGCCATCAGTGAGCGCCGGGACAGGGAAGAAGCTTTCTTT. It is translated as CAISERRDREEAFF. The gene calls are TRBV10-3 and TRBJ1-1, with 9 bases that match TRBD1. Germline assignment: CDR1 ENHRY and CDR2 SYGVKD. This CDR3 spans 14 amino acids. V was pared by 2 bases and J by 8 bases, with 6 bases of the junction left unmatched.

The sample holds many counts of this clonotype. Here the CDR3 reads CASSLGRSGSYEQYF. CDR3 DNA sequence: TGCGCCAGCAGCTTGGGAAGGTCGGGCTCCTACGAGCAGTACTTC. The chain combines TRBV5-1 with TRBJ2-7; D is uncertain. CDR1 and CDR2 from the germline V gene are SGHRS and YFSETQ. Trimming left V 0 bases short and J 0 bases short, with 10 bases between. The CDR3 is 15 residues long. The complete variable domain, with remaining parts taken from reference TRBV5-1 and TRBJ2-7, reads KAGVTQTPRYLIKTRGQQVTLSCSPISGHRSVSWYQQTPGQGLQFLFEYFSETQRNKGNFPGRFSGRQFSNSRSEMNVSTLELGDSALYLCASSLGRSGSYEQYFGPGTRLTVT.

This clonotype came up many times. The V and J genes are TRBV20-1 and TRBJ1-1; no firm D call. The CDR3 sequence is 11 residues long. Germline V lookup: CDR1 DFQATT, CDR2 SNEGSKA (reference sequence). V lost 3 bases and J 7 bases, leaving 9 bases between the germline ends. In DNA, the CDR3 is TGCAGTGCTAGTTCTTTAGGTGAAGCTTTCTTT. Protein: CSASSLGEAFF.

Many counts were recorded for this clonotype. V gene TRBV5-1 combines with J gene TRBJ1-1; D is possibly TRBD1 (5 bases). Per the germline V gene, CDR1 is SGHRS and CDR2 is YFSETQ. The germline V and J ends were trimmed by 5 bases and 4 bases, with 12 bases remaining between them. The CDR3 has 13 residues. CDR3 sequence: CASSYGRGTEAFF. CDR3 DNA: TGCGCCAGCAGTTACGGAAGGGGCACTGAAGCTTTCTTT.

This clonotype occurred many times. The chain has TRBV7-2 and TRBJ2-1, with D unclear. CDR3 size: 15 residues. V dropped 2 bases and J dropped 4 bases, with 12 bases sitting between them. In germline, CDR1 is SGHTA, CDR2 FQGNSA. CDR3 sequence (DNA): TGTGCCAGCAGCTTATACGTAGGATTTTACAATGAGCAGTTCTTC. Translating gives CASSLYVGFYNEQFF.

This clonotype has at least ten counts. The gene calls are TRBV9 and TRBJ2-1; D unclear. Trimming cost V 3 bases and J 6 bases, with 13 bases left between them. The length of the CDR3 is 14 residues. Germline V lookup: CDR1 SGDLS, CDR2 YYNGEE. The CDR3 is CASSAALLSNEQFF. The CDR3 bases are TGTGCCAGCAGCGCGGCCCTTCTAAGCAATGAGCAGTTCTTC.

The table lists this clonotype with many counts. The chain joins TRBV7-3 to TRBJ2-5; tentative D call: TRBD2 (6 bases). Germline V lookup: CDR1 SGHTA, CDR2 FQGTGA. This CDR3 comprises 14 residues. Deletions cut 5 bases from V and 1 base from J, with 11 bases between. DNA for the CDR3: TGTGCCAGCAGCCCGATGGGGGGCCAAGAGACCCAGTACTTC. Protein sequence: CASSPMGGQETQYF.

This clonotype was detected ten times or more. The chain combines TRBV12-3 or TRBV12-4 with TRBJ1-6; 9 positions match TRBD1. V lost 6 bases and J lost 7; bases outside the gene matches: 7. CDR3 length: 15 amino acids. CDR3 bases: TGTGCCAGCAGCCCCGGGACAGGGTTAAATTCACCCCTCCACTTT. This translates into CASSPGTGLNSPLHF.

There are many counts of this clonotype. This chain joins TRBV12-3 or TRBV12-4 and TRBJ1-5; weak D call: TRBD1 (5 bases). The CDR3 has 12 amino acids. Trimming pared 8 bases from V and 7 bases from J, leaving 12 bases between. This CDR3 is CASSMGGQPQHF. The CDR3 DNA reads TGTGCCAGCTCCATGGGGGGGCAGCCCCAGCATTTT.

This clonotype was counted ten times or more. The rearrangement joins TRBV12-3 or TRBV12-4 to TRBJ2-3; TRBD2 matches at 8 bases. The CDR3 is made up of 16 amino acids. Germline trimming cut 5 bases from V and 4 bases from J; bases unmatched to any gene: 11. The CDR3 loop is CASSPQLAGSADTQYF. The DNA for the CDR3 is TGTGCCAGCAGTCCACAATTAGCGGGGAGCGCAGATACGCAGTATTTT.

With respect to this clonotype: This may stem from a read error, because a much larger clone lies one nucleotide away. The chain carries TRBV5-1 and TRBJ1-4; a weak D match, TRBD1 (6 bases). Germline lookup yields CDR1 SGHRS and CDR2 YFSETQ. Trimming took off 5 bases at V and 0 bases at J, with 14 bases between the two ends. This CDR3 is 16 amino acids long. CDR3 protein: CASSRTDDATNEKLFF. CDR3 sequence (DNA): TGCGCCAGCAGTAGGACAGACGACGCAACTAATGAAAAACTGTTTTTT.

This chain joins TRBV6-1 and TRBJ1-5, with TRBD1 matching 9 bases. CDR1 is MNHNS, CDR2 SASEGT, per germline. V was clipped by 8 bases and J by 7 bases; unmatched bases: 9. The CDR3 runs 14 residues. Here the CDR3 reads CASGRDRETQPQHF. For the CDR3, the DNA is TGTGCCAGCGGCCGGGACAGGGAAACCCAGCCCCAGCATTTT.

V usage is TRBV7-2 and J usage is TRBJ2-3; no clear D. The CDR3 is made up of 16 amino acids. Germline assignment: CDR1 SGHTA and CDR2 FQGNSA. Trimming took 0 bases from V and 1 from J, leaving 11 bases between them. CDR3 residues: CASSLAFGAGTDTQYF. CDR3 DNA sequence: TGTGCCAGCAGCTTAGCGTTCGGCGCGGGCACAGATACGCAGTATTTT.

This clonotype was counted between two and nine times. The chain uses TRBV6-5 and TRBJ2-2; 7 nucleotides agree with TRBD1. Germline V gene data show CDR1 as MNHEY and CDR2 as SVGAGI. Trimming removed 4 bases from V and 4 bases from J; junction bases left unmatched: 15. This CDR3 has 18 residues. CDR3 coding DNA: TGTGCCAGCAGTTCCCTGACAGGGCTTGTATTGGGCACCGGGGAGCTGTTTTTT. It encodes CASSSLTGLVLGTGELFF.

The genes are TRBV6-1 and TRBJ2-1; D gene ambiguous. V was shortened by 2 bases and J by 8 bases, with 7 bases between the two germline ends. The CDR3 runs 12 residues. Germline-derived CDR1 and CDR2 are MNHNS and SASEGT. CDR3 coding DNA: TGTGCCAGCAGTGAACCGGGTTATGAGCAGTTCTTC. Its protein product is CASSEPGYEQFF.

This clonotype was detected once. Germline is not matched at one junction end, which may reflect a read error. The CDR3 nucleotides read TGTGCTAGCAGCTTCGTCCGGGGGGTCTACAATGAGCAGTTCTTC. Translating it yields CASSFVRGVYNEQFF. This rearrangement joins TRBV7-2 to TRBJ2-1, with 7 bases lining up with TRBD2. The CDR3 has 15 residues. The germline V gene has CDR1 SGHTA and CDR2 FQGNSA.

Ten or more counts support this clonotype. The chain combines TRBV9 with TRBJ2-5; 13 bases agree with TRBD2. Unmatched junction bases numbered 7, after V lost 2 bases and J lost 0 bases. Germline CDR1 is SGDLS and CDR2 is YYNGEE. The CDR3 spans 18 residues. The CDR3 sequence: CASSVGTSGEAYQETQYF. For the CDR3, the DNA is TGTGCCAGCAGCGTCGGGACTAGCGGGGAGGCGTACCAAGAGACCCAGTACTTC.